The 7 T cell receptor beta chains in this list originate from one sample, sequenced in a study of early T cells in non-severe SARS-CoV-2 infection (dated by TCRdb to the early 2020s). The library came from 5' RACE. The data were produced on a NextSeq 500. The raw public reads went through TCRdb reprocessing: fastp at Q25, MiXCR clone calling, in-frame beta chains kept. Entries that share a CDR3 protein sequence are merged under the most common genes and DNA. The sample profile shows 65,000 to 90,000 distinct CDR3 sequences; roughly 12% of them were found once. The ten largest clonotypes hold about 4.2% of the sample. The sequenced sample was whole blood. The receptors were gathered from an adult who was a healthcare worker with PCR-confirmed SARS-CoV-2 infection or an uninfected control (not recorded which).

This clonotype was found many times. The chain links TRBV7-9 to TRBJ2-5; the match to TRBD2 covers 10 bases. J was trimmed by 5 bases and V by 2 bases; bases with no gene match: 8. The CDR3 has 16 residues. From germline, CDR1 is SEHNR and CDR2 FQNEAQ (reference sequence). For the CDR3, the DNA is TGTGCCAGCAGCTTACTAGCGGGGGAACTCGGGGAGACCCAGTACTTC. Its protein is CASSLLAGELGETQYF.

The rearrangement links TRBV7-2 to TRBJ2-3; 7 bases map to TRBD2. Germline trimming cut 5 bases from V and 1 base from J; bases unmatched to any gene: 6. CDR1 and CDR2 (germline): SGHTA, FQGNSA. CDR3 length equals 15 residues. CDR3 nucleotides: TGTGCCAGCAGCCCCCCCCTAGCGGGCACAGATACGCAGTATTTT. This codes for CASSPPLAGTDTQYF. Full variable domain (outside the CDR3, taken from reference TRBV7-2 and TRBJ2-3): GAGVSQSPSNKVTEKGKDVELRCDPISGHTALYWYRQSLGQGLEFLIYFQGNSAPDKSGLPSDRFSAERTGGSVSTLTIQRTQQEDSAVYLCASSPPLAGTDTQYFGPGTRLTVL.

The CDR3 DNA sequence: TGTGCCACTAGGGCCATGAACACCGGGGAGCTGTTTTTT. Translation: CATRAMNTGELFF. The V gene is TRBV7-2, the J gene TRBJ2-2, with D unclear. This CDR3 comprises 13 residues. The germline gives CDR1 SGHTA, CDR2 FQGNSA. V lost 10 bases and J lost 1, with 10 bases in between.

Written as DNA, the CDR3 is TGTGCCAGCAGCGTAGCGCCTTCGAGCGCCGCGGTTAGAGAGACCCAGTACTTC. As protein: CASSVAPSSAAVRETQYF. This chain connects TRBV9 to TRBJ2-5; no clear D gene. The CDR3 sequence is 18 residues long. Germline V CDR1 and CDR2: SGDLS, YYNGEE. V was trimmed by 0 bases and J by 4 bases, leaving 22 bases between them.

V usage is TRBV30 and J usage is TRBJ2-5, with D perhaps matching TRBD2 (6 bases). This CDR3 is 12 amino acids long. V lost 1 base to trimming and J lost 7 bases, with 10 bases between them. The germline V gene has CDR1 GTSNPN and CDR2 SVGIG (reference sequence). The CDR3 spells CAWSAGRGTQYF. In nucleotides, the CDR3 is TGTGCCTGGAGTGCCGGGAGAGGGACCCAGTACTTC.

The chain employs TRBV3-1 and TRBJ2-1; 9 nucleotides agree with TRBD2. Germline loops: CDR1 LGHDT, CDR2 YNNKEL (reference sequence). CDR3 length: 14 amino acids. Trimming at V came to 7 bases and at J to 4 bases, leaving 5 bases not matched to a gene. In DNA form, the CDR3 reads TGTGCCAGCAACGAGGGACTAGCATACAATGAGCAGTTCTTC. This encodes CASNEGLAYNEQFF.

In this sample, this clonotype turned up a few times. V and J are TRBV11-2 and TRBJ1-6; 9 bases are shared with TRBD1. Per the germline V gene, CDR1 is SGHAT and CDR2 is FQNNGV. The CDR3 extends over 14 amino acids. Germline trimming cut 5 bases from V and 7 bases from J; bases unmatched to any gene: 3. The CDR3 here is CASSAQGANSPLHF. For the CDR3, the DNA is TGTGCCAGCAGCGCACAGGGGGCAAATTCACCCCTCCACTTT.